This T cell receptor beta chain stems from a study of shared clonotypes between healthy human individuals (dated by TCRdb to 2018 to 2020). Concerning the study at large: A couple of women and a few men aged 18 to 49 years were included in the cohort. Blood TCR repertoires of several healthy adults were deeply sequenced to estimate repertoire size and the extent of clonotype sharing between individuals. For each donor, three plates each were used for CD4 naive and CD4 memory, two plates were used for CD8 naive, and one plate was used for CD8 memory. Different laboratories and diverse techniques were used to prepare libraries and sequence TCR repertoires, to increase sequencing depth and limit assay-specific biases. Leukapheresis yielded between about 0.94 and 10 billion PBMCs per donor.

CD8 naive samples consisted of CD45RO-negative cells that were positively selected for CCR7, yielding a CD45RA+CCR7+ population without TemRA cells. Healthy HIV-negative adults with no recently reported acute infections or vaccinations were included as donors. Only Caucasian adults living in Nashville, Tennessee, USA were represented among the donors. After blood collection by leukapheresis, PBMCs were isolated using Ficoll-Histopaque density gradient centrifugation and then cryopreserved in the vapor phase of liquid nitrogen. Purity and quantity of every magnetically sorted T cell population were checked by analytical flow cytometry. Genomic DNA was isolated from each sorted fraction and quantified by UV absorbance on a Nanodrop 2000c. A word on this clone: Its antigen is still unknown. Base qualities are missing; no much larger clone stands one base away.

Between the V and J ends, shortened by 7 bases and 1 base respectively, the junction contains 16 bases. The cysteine opens and the phenylalanine closes a CDR3 of 15 amino acids. Only CDR3 DNA remains: 45 bases, in frame from the first base. The germline V gene sets CDR1 to MRHNA and CDR2 to SNTAGT. General conclusions and limits of the study: Rarefaction of sorted-subset datasets indicated incomplete sequencing despite the large sequencing depth. Because the study included only a small number of donors, the genetic and exposure-history diversity represented was limited. Pairwise subsampling led to the expectation that sequencing depth would affect the degree of clonotype sharing among donors. Across a handful of donors, approximately 5% of naive CD4, approximately 3.6% of naive CD8, around 2.5% of memory CD4, and 0.4% of memory CD8 clonotypes were shared. Higher generation probabilities were observed for clonotypes shared by all four sorted-subset donors than for non-shared clonotypes. Sampling was limited to blood, and TCR repertoires in tissue likely differ from TCR repertoires in blood. Larger estimated clonotype richness was generally found for naive subsets than for memory subsets.

Using the deep immunoSEQ assay, multiplex PCR amplified TCR CDR3 regions from genomic DNA. Extracted genomic DNA from each cell subset was spread evenly across all wells of several immunoSEQ 96-well plates, with each plate serving as a replicate. For sorted subsets, around 200 ng genomic DNA, equal to tens of thousands of T cell genomes, was loaded into each replicate PCR. The purified libraries were quantified using a Qubit 3.0 fluorometer, sized with a Bioanalyzer 2100, and then quantified again using the KAPA Library Quantification kit. Every immunoSEQ 96-well plate was sequenced on a dedicated single-read 150-cycle Illumina NextSeq 550 flow cell. Per the source publication's procedure: Because the immunoSEQ output held only junctional sequences and lacked quality scores, the filtering could not match the filtering applied to full-length reads. To assign V/J genes and CDR3, sequences were annotated using PyIR, a Python wrapper for IgBLAST v1.9, with IMGT germline references. Reads were filtered out if the reads had weak V/J assignments (E-value above 1e-6), no CDR3, stop codons, out-of-frame junctions, or ambiguous translated residues. V3J clonotypes were defined as sequences sharing an identical inferred V gene, J gene, and CDR3 amino acid sequence. Percentage overlap between repertoires was calculated by dividing the number of shared unique clonotypes by the size of the smaller repertoire. Repertoire richness was assessed with RTK rarefaction, the Chao1 estimator, and Recon v2.1 estimates of unobserved clonotypes. For all TCRbeta clonotypes obtained by the gDNA method from several donors, generation probabilities were computed with OLGA. The source is immuneACCESS, and TCRdb retained only in-frame sequences with V and J called. Part of the clones is not carried over; for the studies checked, unresolved V genes explain less than half of this, and the remainder is unexplained. V, J and clone size are taken as reported in that table, and D and trimming were inferred from the DNA itself. Counted in this sample were some 1,900,000 clones; about 95% of them appeared once. The top ten constitute under 1.5% of the sample.

The TCR sequence derives from a man between 18 and 29 years old in good health. The sequence joins TRBV6-4 to TRBJ1-1, with a tentative D gene TRBD1 over 6 matching bases. Sequenced sample: naive CD8+ T cells sorted from blood. The label giving this sample's cell subset or site can be read as: CD45RA+CCR7+. CDR3 region: CASKSRDIPNTEAFF. The DNA reads TGTGCCAGCAAGTCGCGGGACATACCGAACACTGAAGCTTTCTTT.